Listed below are T cell receptor beta chains from one sample, sequenced in a study of shared clonotypes between healthy human individuals. The repertoire was sequenced with immunoSEQ multiplex PCR; TCRdb's copy has only in-frame clones and lacks some. This repertoire shows 490,000 or so clones, 70% to 80% found once; its top ten account for 13%. The specimen sequenced was PBMCs. The receptor source for this set is a woman in her thirties or forties in good health. Some clones in this sample may be carry-over from other donors' samples. CDR3s include the opening cysteine and the closing phenylalanine or tryptophan. A D gene is named only where the DNA matches it firmly. Not every row has a clone size; where given, it reads once, few, many or a size class.

J gene: TRBJ1-3; D gene: .; clone size: few; V gene: TRBV18; CDR3 DNA: TGTGCCAGCTCCCCAGGGACGACTGGAAACACCATATATTTT; CDR3 protein: CASSPGTTGNTIYF
J gene: TRBJ1-3; D gene: .; clone size: few; V gene: TRBV4-1; CDR3 DNA: TGCGCCAGCAGCCCCGAGTTCTCTGGAAACACCATATATTTT; CDR3 protein: CASSPEFSGNTIYF
J gene: TRBJ2-7; D gene: .; clone size: .; V gene: TRBV7-9; CDR3 DNA: TGTGCCAGCAGCTTTTCGGGCCTAAGCTACGAGCAGTACTTC; CDR3 protein: CASSFSGLSYEQYF
J gene: TRBJ2-3; D gene: TRBD2; clone size: .; V gene: TRBV7-8; CDR3 DNA: TGTGCCAGCAGCTTATATAGCGGGACCCTCACGGATACGCAGTATTTT; CDR3 protein: CASSLYSGTLTDTQYF
J gene: TRBJ2-5; D gene: TRBD2; clone size: .; V gene: TRBV5-1; CDR3 DNA: TGCGCCAGCAGCTATGGCGGGAGGGCCGCAGAGACCCAGTACTTC; CDR3 protein: CASSYGGRAAETQYF
J gene: TRBJ2-1; D gene: .; clone size: .; V gene: TRBV11-3; CDR3 DNA: TGTGCCAGCAGCTTAGAGGGGGAGTCCTACAATGAGCAGTTCTTC; CDR3 protein: CASSLEGESYNEQFF
J gene: TRBJ2-1; D gene: .; clone size: .; V gene: TRBV5-1; CDR3 DNA: TGCGCCAGCAGCTTGGCCGGCGAGGAGCAGTTCTTC; CDR3 protein: CASSLAGEEQFF
J gene: TRBJ2-7; D gene: .; clone size: .; V gene: TRBV28; CDR3 DNA: TGTGCCAGCAGTCGGGCCTACGAGCAGTACTTC; CDR3 protein: CASSRAYEQYF
J gene: TRBJ2-5; D gene: .; clone size: .; V gene: TRBV7-8; CDR3 DNA: TGTGCCAGCAGCTTAGAACTAGCCGGGGAGACCCAGTACTTC; CDR3 protein: CASSLELAGETQYF
J gene: TRBJ2-7; D gene: .; clone size: .; V gene: TRBV7-2; CDR3 DNA: TGTGCCAGCAGCGCGTACAGGGTGGAGAACGAGCAGTACTTC; CDR3 protein: CASSAYRVENEQYF
J gene: TRBJ2-6; D gene: .; clone size: .; V gene: TRBV6-4; CDR3 DNA: TGTGCCAGCAGTGACACACTCTCTGGGGCCAACGTCCTGACTTTC; CDR3 protein: CASSDTLSGANVLTF
J gene: TRBJ2-7; D gene: TRBD2; clone size: .; V gene: TRBV7-9; CDR3 DNA: TGTGCCAGCAGCCCCCCCGGGCTAGCGGGAGAGCAGTACTTC; CDR3 protein: CASSPPGLAGEQYF
J gene: TRBJ2-1; D gene: .; clone size: .; V gene: TRBV5-4; CDR3 DNA: TGTGCCAGCAGCACTCGACAGAACTCCTACAATGAGCAGTTCTTC; CDR3 protein: CASSTRQNSYNEQFF
J gene: TRBJ2-1; D gene: TRBD1; clone size: .; V gene: TRBV9; CDR3 DNA: TGTGCCAGCAGCCCCAGGACAGGATTAGGTTCCTACAATGAGCAGTTCTTC; CDR3 protein: CASSPRTGLGSYNEQFF
J gene: TRBJ2-1; D gene: TRBD1; clone size: .; V gene: TRBV9; CDR3 DNA: TGTGCCAGCAGCGCGTACAGGGGGTCTTACAATGAGCAGTTCTTC; CDR3 protein: CASSAYRGSYNEQFF
J gene: TRBJ1-1; D gene: .; clone size: .; V gene: TRBV7-9; CDR3 DNA: TGTGCCAGCAGCTTAGATTTAGGGCCCTCAAACACTGAAGCTTTCTTT; CDR3 protein: CASSLDLGPSNTEAFF
J gene: TRBJ2-3; D gene: .; clone size: .; V gene: TRBV5-1; CDR3 DNA: TGCGCCAGCAGCTCCCGAAGCGGGAGCACAGATACGCAGTATTTT; CDR3 protein: CASSSRSGSTDTQYF
J gene: TRBJ2-2; D gene: TRBD2; clone size: few; V gene: TRBV9; CDR3 DNA: TGTGCCAGCAGCGCCGGCCTGAGCGGGAGGGCCGGCGGGGAGCTGTTTTTT; CDR3 protein: CASSAGLSGRAGGELFF
J gene: TRBJ2-1; D gene: TRBD2; clone size: .; V gene: TRBV5-1; CDR3 DNA: TGCGCCAGCAGCCAGCGGGAGAGGGGATACAATGAGCAGTTCTTC; CDR3 protein: CASSQRERGYNEQFF
J gene: TRBJ2-7; D gene: TRBD2; clone size: .; V gene: TRBV7-8; CDR3 DNA: TGTGCCAGCAGCTTAGGGACTAGCGGTTTCGAGCAGTACTTC; CDR3 protein: CASSLGTSGFEQYF
J gene: TRBJ2-5; D gene: .; clone size: .; V gene: TRBV18; CDR3 DNA: TGTGCCAGCTCACCGAATTTCGGAGAGACCCAGTACTTC; CDR3 protein: CASSPNFGETQYF
J gene: TRBJ2-3; D gene: TRBD2; clone size: few; V gene: TRBV2; CDR3 DNA: TGTGCCAGCAACCTAGCGGGAAGGAGGAGCACAGATACGCAGTATTTT; CDR3 protein: CASNLAGRRSTDTQYF
J gene: TRBJ2-5; D gene: .; clone size: .; V gene: TRBV7-8; CDR3 DNA: TGTGCCAGCAGCTTCCCGGAAGGAGGGCAAGAGACCCAGTACTTC; CDR3 protein: CASSFPEGGQETQYF
J gene: TRBJ1-4; D gene: .; clone size: once; V gene: TRBV19; CDR3 DNA: TGTGCCAGTAGTATAAGGGATGAAAAACTGTTTTTT; CDR3 protein: CASSIRDEKLFF
J gene: TRBJ2-1; D gene: .; clone size: .; V gene: TRBV4-3; CDR3 DNA: TGCGCCAGCAGCCAAGCTTTGGGTGAGCAGTTCTTC; CDR3 protein: CASSQALGEQFF
J gene: TRBJ2-1; D gene: TRBD2; clone size: .; V gene: TRBV4-2; CDR3 DNA: TGTGCCAGCAGCCCCCGAGGACTGACTAGCGGGTCCCATGAGCAGTTCTTC; CDR3 protein: CASSPRGLTSGSHEQFF
J gene: TRBJ2-7; D gene: TRBD2; clone size: .; V gene: TRBV6-5; CDR3 DNA: TGTGCCAGCAAGCGGGAGGTCTCCGGAGGCGAGCAGTACTTC; CDR3 protein: CASKREVSGGEQYF
J gene: TRBJ2-1; D gene: .; clone size: .; V gene: TRBV4-1; CDR3 DNA: TGCGCCAGCAGCCTGAGTAGCTCCTACAATGAGCAGTTCTTC; CDR3 protein: CASSLSSSYNEQFF
J gene: TRBJ2-3; D gene: .; clone size: .; V gene: TRBV28; CDR3 DNA: TGTGCCGCGGCGAGGGGACGCACAGATACGCAGTATTTT; CDR3 protein: CAAARGRTDTQYF
J gene: TRBJ2-1; D gene: TRBD2; clone size: .; V gene: TRBV12-5; CDR3 DNA: TGTGCTAGTGGCTCGGGGACTAGCGGGAACTCCTACAATGAGCAGTTCTTC; CDR3 protein: CASGSGTSGNSYNEQFF
J gene: TRBJ1-2; D gene: .; clone size: .; V gene: TRBV6-1; CDR3 DNA: TGTGCCAGCAGTGACATACTCTATGGCTACACCTTC; CDR3 protein: CASSDILYGYTF
J gene: TRBJ1-5; D gene: .; clone size: .; V gene: TRBV6-1; CDR3 DNA: TGTGTCAGCAGAGGTAATAGCAATCAGCCCCAGCATTTT; CDR3 protein: CVSRGNSNQPQHF
J gene: TRBJ2-5; D gene: TRBD2; clone size: .; V gene: TRBV4-1; CDR3 DNA: TGCGCCAGCAGCCAACTAGCGGACCAAGAGACCCAGTACTTC; CDR3 protein: CASSQLADQETQYF
J gene: TRBJ2-7; D gene: .; clone size: few; V gene: TRBV28; CDR3 DNA: TGTGCCAGCTGGAGGGGGGAGGGCCTCTACGAGCAGTACTTC; CDR3 protein: CASWRGEGLYEQYF
J gene: TRBJ2-5; D gene: .; clone size: .; V gene: TRBV10-3; CDR3 DNA: TGTGCCACCAAGGTCGAGAGTGGAGAGACCCAGTACTTC; CDR3 protein: CATKVESGETQYF
J gene: TRBJ1-1; D gene: .; clone size: few; V gene: TRBV2; CDR3 DNA: TGTGCCAGCAGTACAGGGTCGAGGACTGAAGCTTTCTTT; CDR3 protein: CASSTGSRTEAFF
J gene: TRBJ1-1; D gene: .; clone size: .; V gene: TRBV13; CDR3 DNA: TGTGCCAGCACCAGGGCGATGAACACTGAAGCTTTCTTT; CDR3 protein: CASTRAMNTEAFF
J gene: TRBJ1-1; D gene: TRBD1; clone size: .; V gene: TRBV5-1; CDR3 DNA: TGCGCCAGCAGCAGGGGACAGGGAATGAACACTGAAGCTTTCTTT; CDR3 protein: CASSRGQGMNTEAFF
J gene: TRBJ2-7; D gene: TRBD2; clone size: .; V gene: TRBV19; CDR3 DNA: TGTGCCAGTGGGACTAGCGGGAGACACTACGAGCAGTACTTC; CDR3 protein: CASGTSGRHYEQYF
J gene: TRBJ2-7; D gene: TRBD2; clone size: once; V gene: TRBV5-1; CDR3 DNA: TGCGCCAGCAGCTCCCCGACTAGCGGGTCCTACGAGCAGTACTTC; CDR3 protein: CASSSPTSGSYEQYF
J gene: TRBJ2-5; D gene: TRBD2; clone size: .; V gene: TRBV11-2; CDR3 DNA: TGTGCCAGCAGCTCCCGCGGGAGGGCCGTGGAGACCCAGTACTTC; CDR3 protein: CASSSRGRAVETQYF
J gene: TRBJ1-1; D gene: .; clone size: .; V gene: TRBV29-1; CDR3 DNA: TGCAGCGTCCTCGGGCGGGGGTCGGACACTGAAACTTTCTTT; CDR3 protein: CSVLGRGSDTETFF
J gene: TRBJ1-4; D gene: TRBD1; clone size: few; V gene: TRBV7-9; CDR3 DNA: TGTGCCAGCAGCTTTAGGACAGGGGGAGCTAATGAAAAACTGTTTTTT; CDR3 protein: CASSFRTGGANEKLFF
J gene: TRBJ2-1; D gene: .; clone size: .; V gene: TRBV18; CDR3 DNA: TGTGCCAGCTCACCCCTTGAGGCCCACAATGAGCAGTTCTTC; CDR3 protein: CASSPLEAHNEQFF
J gene: TRBJ2-7; D gene: TRBD2; clone size: many; V gene: TRBV7-2; CDR3 DNA: TGTGCCAGCAGCTTAGCGGTGGCGGGAGGGGGCGAGCAGTACTTC; CDR3 protein: CASSLAVAGGGEQYF